This T cell receptor beta chain stems from a study of shared clonotypes between healthy human individuals. Note on this clone: Its antigen is still unknown.

Study-level points and caveats: Sequencing depth was expected to influence donor clonotype sharing.

Profiled with immunoSEQ multiplex PCR; TCRdb holds only in-frame clones, not every one. The sample lists around 1 million clones, around 80% occurring once. CDR1 is KGHSH and CDR2 is LQKENI in the germline V gene. Trimming removed 8 bases at V and 7 bases at J, with 21 bases between. The CDR3 contains 14 residues. This rearrangement joins TRBV18 to TRBJ2-7, with D hard to call. The sample taken for sequencing was memory CD4+ T cells sorted from blood. Specified subset: CD45RA-negative fraction. The sequence derives from a man aged 18 to 30 in good health. In DNA form, the CDR3 reads TGTGCCAGCGCGCCGATACAAACAAGCCCAGAGCAGTACTTC. Translation: CASAPIQTSPEQYF.